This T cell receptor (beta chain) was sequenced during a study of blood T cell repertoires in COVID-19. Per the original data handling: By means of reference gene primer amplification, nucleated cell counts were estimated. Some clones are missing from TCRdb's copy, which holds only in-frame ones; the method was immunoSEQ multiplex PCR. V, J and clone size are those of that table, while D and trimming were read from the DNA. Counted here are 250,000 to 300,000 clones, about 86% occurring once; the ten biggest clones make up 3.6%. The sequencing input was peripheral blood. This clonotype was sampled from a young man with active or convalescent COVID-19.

Here the CDR3 DNA reads TGTGCCAGCAGCCTCCTCAGGGGGGCGGCGAAGACCCAGTACTTC. Its protein product is CASSLLRGAAKTQYF. The chain combines TRBV5-5 with TRBJ2-5; D perhaps matches TRBD1 (7 bases). Germline V lookup: CDR1 SGHKS, CDR2 YYEKEE (reference sequence). Between the trimmed V and J ends, which lost 4 bases and 6 bases, there was a span of 19 bases. The CDR3 is 15 amino acids.